The sample holds many counts of the clone carrying this TCR beta chain. The V gene lost 6 bases and the J gene lost 5 bases, with 16 bases spanning the gap. CDR3 length: 14 residues. Germline V gene lookup returns CDR1 ENHRY and CDR2 SYGVKD. This record belongs to a study of CD8 T cells in ankylosing spondylitis. TCRdb re-derived calls from the 5' RACE reads in MiXCR, one entry per CDR3 protein. The sample gives under 300,000 distinct CDR3 sequences, 8.6% of which show up once; around 6.8% is in the top ten. The sequence derives from a male donor with ankylosing spondylitis or in good health (not recorded which). This chain uses TRBV10-3 with TRBJ1-1; D gene uncertain. What was sequenced was blood, either unsorted or a sorted T cell fraction (not recorded which). CDR3 DNA sequence: TGTGCCATCAGAGTCGGACTTGCAGGAACTGAAGCTTTCTTT. This translates into CAIRVGLAGTEAFF.